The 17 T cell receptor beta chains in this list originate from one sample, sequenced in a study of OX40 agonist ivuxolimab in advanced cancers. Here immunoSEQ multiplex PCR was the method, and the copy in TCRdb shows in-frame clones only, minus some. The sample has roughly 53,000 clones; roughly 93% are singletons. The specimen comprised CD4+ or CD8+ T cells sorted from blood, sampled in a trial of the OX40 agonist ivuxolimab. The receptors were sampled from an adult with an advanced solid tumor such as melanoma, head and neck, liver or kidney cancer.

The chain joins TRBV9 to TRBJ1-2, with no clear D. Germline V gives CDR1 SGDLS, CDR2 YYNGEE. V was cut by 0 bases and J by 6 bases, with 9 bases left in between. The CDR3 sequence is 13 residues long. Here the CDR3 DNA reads TGTGCCAGCAGCGTAGAGGGAGGCGATGGCTACACCTTC. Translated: CASSVEGGDGYTF.

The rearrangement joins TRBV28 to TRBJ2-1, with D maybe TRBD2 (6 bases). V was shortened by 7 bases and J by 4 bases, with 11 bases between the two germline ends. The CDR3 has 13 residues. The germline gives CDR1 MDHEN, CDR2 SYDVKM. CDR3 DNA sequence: TGTGCCAGCACCTTGGGGGGATACAATGAGCAGTTCTTC. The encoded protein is CASTLGGYNEQFF.

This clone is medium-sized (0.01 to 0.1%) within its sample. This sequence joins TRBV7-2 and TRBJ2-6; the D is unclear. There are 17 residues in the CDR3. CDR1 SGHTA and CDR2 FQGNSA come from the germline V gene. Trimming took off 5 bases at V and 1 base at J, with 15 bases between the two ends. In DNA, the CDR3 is TGTGCCAGCAGCCCAACGAGTTTTAATTCTGGGGCCAACGTCCTGACTTTC. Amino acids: CASSPTSFNSGANVLTF. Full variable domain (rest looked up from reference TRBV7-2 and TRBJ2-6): GAGVSQSPSNKVTEKGKDVELRCDPISGHTALYWYRQSLGQGLEFLIYFQGNSAPDKSGLPSDRFSAERTGGSVSTLTIQRTQQEDSAVYLCASSPTSFNSGANVLTFGAGSRLTVL.

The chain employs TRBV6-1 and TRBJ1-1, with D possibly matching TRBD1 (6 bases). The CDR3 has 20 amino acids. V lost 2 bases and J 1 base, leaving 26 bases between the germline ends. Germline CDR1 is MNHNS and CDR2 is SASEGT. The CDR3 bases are TGTGCCAGCAGTGAACCCCGATCCAGGGGAAACTCCCCTTGGAACACTGAAGCTTTCTTT. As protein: CASSEPRSRGNSPWNTEAFF.

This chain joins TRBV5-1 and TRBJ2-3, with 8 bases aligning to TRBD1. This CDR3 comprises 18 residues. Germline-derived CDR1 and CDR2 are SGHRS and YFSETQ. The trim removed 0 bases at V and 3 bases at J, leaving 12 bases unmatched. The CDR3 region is CASSLEALRTGKTDTQYF. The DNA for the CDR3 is TGCGCCAGCAGCTTGGAAGCCTTACGGACAGGGAAGACAGATACGCAGTATTTT. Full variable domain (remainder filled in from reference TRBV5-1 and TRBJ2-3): KAGVTQTPRYLIKTRGQQVTLSCSPISGHRSVSWYQQTPGQGLQFLFEYFSETQRNKGNFPGRFSGRQFSNSRSEMNVSTLELGDSALYLCASSLEALRTGKTDTQYFGPGTRLTVL.

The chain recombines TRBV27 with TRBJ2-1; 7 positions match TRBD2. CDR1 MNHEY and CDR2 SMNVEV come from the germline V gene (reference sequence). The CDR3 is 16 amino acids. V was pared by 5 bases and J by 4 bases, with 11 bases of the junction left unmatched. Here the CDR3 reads CASSRPAGLLYNEQFF. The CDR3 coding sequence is TGTGCCAGCAGTAGGCCAGCGGGACTCCTTTACAATGAGCAGTTCTTC.

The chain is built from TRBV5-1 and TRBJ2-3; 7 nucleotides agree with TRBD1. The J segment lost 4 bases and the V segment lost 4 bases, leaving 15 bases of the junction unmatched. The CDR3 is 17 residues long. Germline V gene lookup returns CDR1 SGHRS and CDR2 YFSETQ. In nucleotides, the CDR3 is TGCGCCAGCAGCAACCCTGCCGCGACAGGGCCTGCAGATACGCAGTATTTT. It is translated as CASSNPAATGPADTQYF. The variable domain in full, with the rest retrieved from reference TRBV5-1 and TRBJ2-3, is KAGVTQTPRYLIKTRGQQVTLSCSPISGHRSVSWYQQTPGQGLQFLFEYFSETQRNKGNFPGRFSGRQFSNSRSEMNVSTLELGDSALYLCASSNPAATGPADTQYFGPGTRLTVL.

The CDR3 nucleotides are TGTGCCAGCAGTTACGCACAGCCCAACACCGGGGAGCTGTTTTTT. It codes for CASSYAQPNTGELFF. The chain employs TRBV6-5 and TRBJ2-2; the D is unclear. V was cut by 2 bases and J by 2 bases, with 9 bases left in between. The germline V gene encodes CDR1 MNHEY and CDR2 SVGAGI. CDR3 length equals 15 residues.

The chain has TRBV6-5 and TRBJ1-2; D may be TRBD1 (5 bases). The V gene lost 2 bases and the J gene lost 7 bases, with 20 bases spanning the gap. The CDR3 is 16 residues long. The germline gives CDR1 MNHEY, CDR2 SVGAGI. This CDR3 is CASSYASMRGAGGYTF. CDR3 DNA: TGTGCCAGCAGTTACGCGTCCATGAGGGGCGCGGGTGGCTACACCTTC.

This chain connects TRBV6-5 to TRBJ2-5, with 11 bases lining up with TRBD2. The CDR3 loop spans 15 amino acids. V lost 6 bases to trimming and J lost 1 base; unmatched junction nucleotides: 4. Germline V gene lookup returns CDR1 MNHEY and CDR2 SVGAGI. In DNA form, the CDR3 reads TGTGCCAGCAGCCTAGCGGGAGGTCCCCAAGAGACCCAGTACTTC. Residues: CASSLAGGPQETQYF.

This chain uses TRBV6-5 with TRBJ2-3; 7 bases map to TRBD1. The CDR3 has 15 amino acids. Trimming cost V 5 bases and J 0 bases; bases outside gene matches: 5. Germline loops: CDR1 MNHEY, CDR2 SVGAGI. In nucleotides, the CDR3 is TGTGCCAGCAGTCCCGGACAGGCTAGCACAGATACGCAGTATTTT. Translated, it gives CASSPGQASTDTQYF.

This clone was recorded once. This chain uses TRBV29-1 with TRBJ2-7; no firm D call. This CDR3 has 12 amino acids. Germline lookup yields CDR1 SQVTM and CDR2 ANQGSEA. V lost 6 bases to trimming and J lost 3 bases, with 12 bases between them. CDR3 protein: CSVALGFYEQYF. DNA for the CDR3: TGCAGCGTCGCTTTGGGGTTCTACGAGCAGTACTTC.

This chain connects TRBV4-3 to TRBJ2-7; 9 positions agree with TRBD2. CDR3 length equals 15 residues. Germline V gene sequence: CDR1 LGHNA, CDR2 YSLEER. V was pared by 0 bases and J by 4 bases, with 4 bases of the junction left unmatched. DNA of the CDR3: TGCGCCAGCAGCCAAGATTTTAGCGGGAGATACGAGCAGTACTTC. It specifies CASSQDFSGRYEQYF.

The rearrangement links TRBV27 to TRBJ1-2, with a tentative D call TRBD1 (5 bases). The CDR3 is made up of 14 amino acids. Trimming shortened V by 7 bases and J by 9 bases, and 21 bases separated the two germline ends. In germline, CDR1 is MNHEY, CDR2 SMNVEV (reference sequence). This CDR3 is CASILGEGWRSYTF. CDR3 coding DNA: TGTGCCAGCATCCTAGGGGAGGGCTGGAGGAGCTACACCTTC.

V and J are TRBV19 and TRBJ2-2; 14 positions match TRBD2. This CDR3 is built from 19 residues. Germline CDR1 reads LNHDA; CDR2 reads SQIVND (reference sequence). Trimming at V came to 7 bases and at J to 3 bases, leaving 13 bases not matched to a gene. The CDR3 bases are TGTGCCAGTACGAACGGCCGACTAGCGGGAGGGCCCCACACCGGGGAGCTGTTTTTT. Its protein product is CASTNGRLAGGPHTGELFF.

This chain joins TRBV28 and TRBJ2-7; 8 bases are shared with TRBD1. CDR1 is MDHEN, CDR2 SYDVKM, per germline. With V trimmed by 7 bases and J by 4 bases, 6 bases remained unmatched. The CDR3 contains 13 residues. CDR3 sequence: CASTLQGGYEQYF. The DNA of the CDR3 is TGTGCCAGCACCCTACAGGGGGGATACGAGCAGTACTTC.

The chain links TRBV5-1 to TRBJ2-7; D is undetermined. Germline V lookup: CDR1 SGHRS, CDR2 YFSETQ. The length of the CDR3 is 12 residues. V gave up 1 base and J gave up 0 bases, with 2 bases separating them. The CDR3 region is CASSLTSYEQYF. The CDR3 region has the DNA TGCGCCAGCAGCTTGACCTCCTACGAGCAGTACTTC.